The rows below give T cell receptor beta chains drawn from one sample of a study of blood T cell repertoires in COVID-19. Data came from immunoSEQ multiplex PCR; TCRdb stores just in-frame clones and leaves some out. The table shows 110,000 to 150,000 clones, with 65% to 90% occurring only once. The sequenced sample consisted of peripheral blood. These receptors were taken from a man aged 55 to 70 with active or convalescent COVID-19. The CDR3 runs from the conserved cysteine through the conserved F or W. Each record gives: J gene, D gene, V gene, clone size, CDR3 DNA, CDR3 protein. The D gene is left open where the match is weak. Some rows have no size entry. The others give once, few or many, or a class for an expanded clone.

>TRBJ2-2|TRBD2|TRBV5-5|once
TGTGCCAGCAGCCGGACTAGCGGGAACACCGGGGAGCTGTTTTTT
CASSRTSGNTGELFF
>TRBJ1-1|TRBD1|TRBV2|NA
TGTGCCAGCAGTCGCGGGATTAGGGACAGTGTCGAAGCTTTCTTT
CASSRGIRDSVEAFF
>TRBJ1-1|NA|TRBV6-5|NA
TGTGCCAGCAGACCCCCCGGGAACACTGAAGCTTTCTTT
CASRPPGNTEAFF
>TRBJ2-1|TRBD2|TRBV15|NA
TGTGCCACCAGCAGAGGACTAGCGGGCCGCTACAATGAGCAGTTCTTC
CATSRGLAGRYNEQFF
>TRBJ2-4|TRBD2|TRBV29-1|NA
TGCAGCGTTGGGAGCGGGAGAGGCATAGCCAAAAACATTCAGTACTTC
CSVGSGRGIAKNIQYF
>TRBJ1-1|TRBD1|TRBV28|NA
TGTGCCAGCAGTGAGGGACAGGGAATGGTATCTTTCTTT
CASSEGQGMVSFF
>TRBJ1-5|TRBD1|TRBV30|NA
TGTGCCTGGGCCGGACAGGATTATCAGCCCCAGCATTTT
CAWAGQDYQPQHF
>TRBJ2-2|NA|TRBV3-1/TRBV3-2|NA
TGTGCCAGCAGCCACTGGCCCGGGGAGCTGTTTTTT
CASSHWPGELFF
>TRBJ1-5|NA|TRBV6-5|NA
TGTGCCAGCAGGGACAGTAGAAGTCAGCCCCAGCATTTT
CASRDSRSQPQHF
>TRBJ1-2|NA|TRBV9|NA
TGTGCCAGCAGCTTCAGAGGTAACTATGGCTACACCTTC
CASSFRGNYGYTF
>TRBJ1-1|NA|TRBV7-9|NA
TGTGCCAGCAGCTTAGGTACCGGGAACACTGAAGCTTTCTTT
CASSLGTGNTEAFF
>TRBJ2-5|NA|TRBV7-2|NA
TGTGCCAGCAGTACAGGACGGGAGACCCAGTACTTC
CASSTGRETQYF
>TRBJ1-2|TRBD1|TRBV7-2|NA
TGTGCCAGCAGCTTAGCTCCGACAGGGGGAAGTGGCTACACCTTC
CASSLAPTGGSGYTF
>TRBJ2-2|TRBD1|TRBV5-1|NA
TGCGCCAGCAGCCAGGGTCTGGGACAGGGTACCGGGGAGCTGTTTTTT
CASSQGLGQGTGELFF
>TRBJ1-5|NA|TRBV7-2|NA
TGTGCCAGCAGCTCAGGACTCCCCGGGGGCAATCAGCCCCAGCATTTT
CASSSGLPGGNQPQHF
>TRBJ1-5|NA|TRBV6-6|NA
TGTGCCAGCAGTTACCCTAGAGATTATCAGCCCCAGCATTTT
CASSYPRDYQPQHF
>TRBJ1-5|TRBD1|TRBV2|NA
TGTGCCAGCAGTGACTTCAGACAGGGGGGGTTTGGCAATCAGCCCCAGCATTTT
CASSDFRQGGFGNQPQHF
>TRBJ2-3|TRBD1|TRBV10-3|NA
TGTGCCATCACCTGGACAGGGACCACAGATACGCAGTATTTT
CAITWTGTTDTQYF
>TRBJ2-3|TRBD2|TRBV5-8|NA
TGTGCCAGCAGCCCTGCTCTAGGAACTAGCGCCGCAGATACGCAGTATTTT
CASSPALGTSAADTQYF
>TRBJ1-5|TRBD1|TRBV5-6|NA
TGTGCCAGCAGCTTGAGACAGGGTGCACAGCCCCAGCATTTT
CASSLRQGAQPQHF
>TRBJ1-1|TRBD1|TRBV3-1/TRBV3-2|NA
TGTGCCAGCAGCCAAGAAGGGGGCCCGTCTGAAGCTTTCTTT
CASSQEGGPSEAFF
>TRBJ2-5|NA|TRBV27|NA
TGTGCCAGCAGTTCAGACTGGATTCAAGAGACCCAGTACTTC
CASSSDWIQETQYF
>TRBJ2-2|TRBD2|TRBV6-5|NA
TGTGCCAGCAGTAGAAGCGGGGAGAACACCGGGGAGCTGTTTTTT
CASSRSGENTGELFF
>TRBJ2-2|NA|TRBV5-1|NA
TGCGCCAGCAGCTTGGGGTCCGGCGGCAGGGAGCTGTTTTTT
CASSLGSGGRELFF
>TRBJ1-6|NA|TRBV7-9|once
TGTGCCAGCAGCTCCTCGCACAGCTCCTATAATTCACCCCTCCACTTT
CASSSSHSSYNSPLHF
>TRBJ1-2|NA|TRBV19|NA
TGTGCCTCCTCTGCCGGGGGGGAGGGCTATGGCTACACCTTC
CASSAGGEGYGYTF
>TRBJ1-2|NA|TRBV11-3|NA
TGTGCCAGCAGCCAGGGGCAGGTGAGAGGCTACACCTTC
CASSQGQVRGYTF
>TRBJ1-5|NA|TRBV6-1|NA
TGTGCCAGCAGTGACAGTCATAGCAATCAGCCCCAGCATTTT
CASSDSHSNQPQHF
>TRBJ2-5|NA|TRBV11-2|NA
TGTGCCAGCAGCTTAGGCACCGCTTCAGGTTATCAAGAGACCCAGTACTTC
CASSLGTASGYQETQYF
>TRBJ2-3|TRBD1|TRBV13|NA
TGTGCCAGCAGCTCTTCAGGGGGACCCGCTACGCAGTATTTT
CASSSSGGPATQYF
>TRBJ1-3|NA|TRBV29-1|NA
TGCAGCGTTGGCAGTTCCTCTGGAAACACCATATATTTT
CSVGSSSGNTIYF
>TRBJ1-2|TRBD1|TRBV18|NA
TGTGCCAGCTCACCACGTGCAGGGGGTAACTATGGCTACACCTTC
CASSPRAGGNYGYTF
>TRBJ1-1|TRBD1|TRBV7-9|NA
TGTGCCAGCAGCCCAGGGGGAGTCTGGAGCACTGAAGCTTTCTTT
CASSPGGVWSTEAFF
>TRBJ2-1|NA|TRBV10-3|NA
TGTGCCATCAGTGAAGGTGTGGGCGCTTTCACGGCCTACAATGAGCAGTTCTTC
CAISEGVGAFTAYNEQFF
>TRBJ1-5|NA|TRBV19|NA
TGTGCCAGTAAAGGGGAAGTCAGGGGCAGCAATCAGCCCCAGCATTTT
CASKGEVRGSNQPQHF
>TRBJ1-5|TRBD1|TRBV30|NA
TGTGCCTGGAGTACACAGACAGGGTTGGCTCAGCCCCAGCATTTT
CAWSTQTGLAQPQHF
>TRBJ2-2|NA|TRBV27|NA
TGTGCCAGCAGTTTTTCCGGCCTTGGCAGGGCGACGAACACCGGGGAGCTGTTTTTT
CASSFSGLGRATNTGELFF
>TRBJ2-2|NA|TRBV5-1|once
TGCGCCAGCAGCTTGGGGCAAAACACCGGGGAGCTGTTTTTT
CASSLGQNTGELFF
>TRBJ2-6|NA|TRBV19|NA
TGTGCCAGTAGTAGGGAGAGCTCTGGGGCCAACGTCCTGACTTTC
CASSRESSGANVLTF
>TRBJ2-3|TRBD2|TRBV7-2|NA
TGTGCCAGCAGCTCCGCCCAGAGCGGGGGTAGCACAGATACGCAGTATTTT
CASSSAQSGGSTDTQYF
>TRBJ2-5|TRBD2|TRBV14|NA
TGTGCCAGCAGCAGGGGACTAGCGGGGGCAGAGACCCAGTACTTC
CASSRGLAGAETQYF